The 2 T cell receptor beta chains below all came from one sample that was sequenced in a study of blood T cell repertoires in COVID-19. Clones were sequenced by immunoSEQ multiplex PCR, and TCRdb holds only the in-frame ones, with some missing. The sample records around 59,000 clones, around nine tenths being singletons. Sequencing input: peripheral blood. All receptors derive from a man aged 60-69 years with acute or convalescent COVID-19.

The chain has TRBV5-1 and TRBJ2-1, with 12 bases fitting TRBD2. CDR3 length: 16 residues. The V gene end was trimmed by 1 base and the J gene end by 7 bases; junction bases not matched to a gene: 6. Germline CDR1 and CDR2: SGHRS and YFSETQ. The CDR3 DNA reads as TGCGCCAGCAGCTTGACGCTAGCGGGAGGGCCTAATGAGCAGTTCTTC. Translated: CASSLTLAGGPNEQFF.

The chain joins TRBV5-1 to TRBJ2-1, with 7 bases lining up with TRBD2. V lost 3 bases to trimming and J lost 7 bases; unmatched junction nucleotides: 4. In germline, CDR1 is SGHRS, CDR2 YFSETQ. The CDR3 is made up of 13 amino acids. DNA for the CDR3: TGCGCCAGCAGCTGGACTAGACAAAATGAGCAGTTCTTC. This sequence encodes CASSWTRQNEQFF. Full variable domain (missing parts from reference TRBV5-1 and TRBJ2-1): KAGVTQTPRYLIKTRGQQVTLSCSPISGHRSVSWYQQTPGQGLQFLFEYFSETQRNKGNFPGRFSGRQFSNSRSEMNVSTLELGDSALYLCASSWTRQNEQFFGPGTRLTVL.